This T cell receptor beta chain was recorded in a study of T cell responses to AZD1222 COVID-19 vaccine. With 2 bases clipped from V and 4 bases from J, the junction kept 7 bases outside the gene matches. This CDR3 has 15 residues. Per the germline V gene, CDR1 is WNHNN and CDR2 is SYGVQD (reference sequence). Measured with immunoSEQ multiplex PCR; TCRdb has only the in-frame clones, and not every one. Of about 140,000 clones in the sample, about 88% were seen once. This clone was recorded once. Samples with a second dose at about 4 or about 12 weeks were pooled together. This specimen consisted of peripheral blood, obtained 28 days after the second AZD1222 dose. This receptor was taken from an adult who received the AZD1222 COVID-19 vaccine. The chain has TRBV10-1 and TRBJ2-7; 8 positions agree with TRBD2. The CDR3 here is CASSEGSGSAYEQYF. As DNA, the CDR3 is TGCGCCAGCAGTGAGGGAAGCGGGAGTGCATACGAGCAGTACTTC.